The present TCR beta chain was sequenced within a study of shared clonotypes between healthy human individuals. The method was immunoSEQ multiplex PCR; TCRdb's version includes in-frame clones alone and lacks a portion of them. The sample has approximately 2.5 million clones, 90% to 95% seen once; the top ten hold under 0.15%. The CDR3 sequence is 14 residues long. V was shortened by 5 bases and J by 1 base, with 11 bases between the two germline ends. Germline V CDR1 and CDR2: SEHNR, FQNEAQ (reference sequence). The rearrangement links TRBV7-9 to TRBJ1-1; D may be TRBD1 (5 bases). The clonotype comes from a man between 18 and 29 years old in good health. The specimen sequenced was naive CD4+ T cells sorted from blood. Specified subset: CD45RA+ positively selected. The CDR3: CASSPPTANTEAFF. The CDR3 DNA follows: TGTGCCAGCAGCCCTCCGACAGCGAACACTGAAGCTTTCTTT.